Each of the 2 T cell receptor beta chains below was sequenced from the same sample in a study of cytomegalovirus exposure and HLA in healthy donors. Both 60 Vbeta primers and 13 Jbeta primers went into the PCR. Using immunoSEQ multiplex PCR, the repertoire was profiled, and TCRdb retains in-frame clones only, with some absent. The data show about 69,000 clones, approximately 70% seen once. Sequencing was done on a sample of PBMCs. The receptor source for this set is a male donor in good health and CMV-seropositive.

In its sample, this clone was seen once. The chain employs TRBV5-1 and TRBJ2-2, with TRBD1 identical over 8 bases. The CDR3 length is 15 residues. V gave up 4 bases and J gave up 5 bases; unmatched junction bases: 7. The germline gives CDR1 SGHRS, CDR2 YFSETQ. CDR3 nucleotide sequence: TGCGCCAGCAGCCAGGACAGGGTAGCGACCGGGGAGCTGTTTTTT. Amino acid sequence: CASSQDRVATGELFF.

This clone was detected only once. The chain couples TRBV11-1 to TRBJ2-2; 10 nucleotides match TRBD1. This CDR3 contains 16 residues. Unmatched junction bases numbered 5, after V lost 6 bases and J lost 1 base. The germline gives CDR1 SGHAT, CDR2 FQDESV (reference sequence). CDR3 loop: CASRPGQGENTGELFF. CDR3 nucleotides: TGTGCCAGCAGACCTGGACAGGGGGAGAACACCGGGGAGCTGTTTTTT.